The 8 T cell receptor beta chains in this list originate from one sample, sequenced in a study of blood T cell repertoires in COVID-19. TCRdb's table, derived via immunoSEQ multiplex PCR, lists solely in-frame clones and lacks some. Of some 60,000 clones listed, about 75% are singletons. Sequencing was done on a sample of peripheral blood. The receptor source for this set is a human donor in a cohort sampled during active COVID-19.

CDR3 nucleotides: TGTGCCAGCTCGCCCGGGACAGGGGGCGAAAAACTGTTTTTT. Protein sequence: CASSPGTGGEKLFF. V is TRBV18 and J is TRBJ1-4; 12 positions match TRBD1. CDR3 length equals 14 residues. Germline trimming cut 6 bases from V and 8 bases from J; bases unmatched to any gene: 4. Germline V lookup: CDR1 KGHSH, CDR2 LQKENI.

CDR3 in amino acids: CASSEAAGIGADTQYF. As DNA, the CDR3 is TGTGCCAGCAGTGAAGCAGCGGGGATTGGTGCAGATACGCAGTATTTT. This rearrangement joins TRBV6-1 to TRBJ2-3, with 7 bases aligning to TRBD2. V shed 0 bases, J shed 4 bases, and the junction held 7 bases outside the gene matches. CDR1 and CDR2 from the germline V gene are MNHNS and SASEGT. CDR3 size: 16 residues.

This chain links TRBV10-3 with TRBJ2-3; no clear D. Germline CDR1 is ENHRY and CDR2 is SYGVKD. V shed 0 bases and J shed 6 bases, with 4 bases lying between them. This CDR3 spans 12 amino acids. CDR3 loop: CAISESRDTQYF. As DNA, the CDR3 is TGTGCCATCAGTGAGTCTCGGGATACGCAGTATTTT.

The chain is built from TRBV11-2 and TRBJ1-1; D might be TRBD1 (5 bases). CDR3 length: 14 amino acids. V was shortened by 2 bases and J by 1 base, with 8 bases between the two germline ends. CDR1 is SGHAT, CDR2 FQNNGV, per germline. The CDR3 DNA is TGTGCCAGCAGCTTATGGGGGGGGAACACTGAAGCTTTCTTT. Amino acids: CASSLWGGNTEAFF.

The chain links TRBV10-3 to TRBJ2-1, with TRBD1 matching over 9 bases. J lost 6 bases, V lost 3 bases, and 6 bases had no gene match. The CDR3 has 15 residues. Germline values: CDR1 ENHRY, CDR2 SYGVKD. The DNA of the CDR3 is TGTGCCATCAGTGACACAGGGGGCGCCAGCAATGAGCAGTTCTTC. It translates to CAISDTGGASNEQFF.

This sequence joins TRBV5-1 and TRBJ2-5; 12 positions agree with TRBD1. Germline V gene lookup returns CDR1 SGHRS and CDR2 YFSETQ. The CDR3 is 16 amino acids. J lost 3 bases, V lost 4 bases, and 7 bases had no gene match. The CDR3 DNA is TGCGCCAGCAGCCCCCGGGACAGGGGGCCAAAAGAGACCCAGTACTTC. Residues: CASSPRDRGPKETQYF.

This chain joins TRBV7-9 and TRBJ1-6, with TRBD1 as a possible D gene (6 bases). There are 15 residues in the CDR3. Per the germline V gene, CDR1 is SEHNR and CDR2 is FQNEAQ (reference sequence). Trimming shortened V by 5 bases and J by 6 bases, and 14 bases separated the two germline ends. The CDR3 DNA sequence: TGTGCCAGCAGCCACGGGGCCAGGGGTAATTCACCCCTCCACTTT. Translating gives CASSHGARGNSPLHF.

This clone was counted once. The chain employs TRBV5-1 and TRBJ2-7; TRBD2 aligns across 9 bases. Germline V lookup: CDR1 SGHRS, CDR2 YFSETQ. This CDR3 is 16 amino acids long. V lost 1 base and J lost 0; bases outside the gene matches: 5. The CDR3 nucleotides read TGCGCCAGCAGCTTGACCTCTAGCGGGGCCTCCTACGAGCAGTACTTC. Protein sequence: CASSLTSSGASYEQYF.